The TCR beta chain described here comes from a study of beta chain features in type 1 diabetes. Sequencing targeted expressed TCRB transcripts, as all isolated RNA had been reverse transcribed. TCRdb's copy holds only in-frame clones and misses some; the assay was immunoSEQ multiplex PCR. The table shows about 330,000 clones, with approximately 11% occurring only once. In its sample, this clone was seen a few times. Germline V CDR1 and CDR2: SGHNT, YYREEE (reference sequence). CDR3 size: 14 residues. The V and J ends lost 0 bases and 5 bases respectively, with 11 bases between them. Sequencing input: naive CD4+ T cells from blood. The TCR originated in a woman between 25 and 40 years old in good health. The V gene is TRBV5-4, the J gene TRBJ1-1, with a possible D match to TRBD1 (6 bases). CDR3 nucleotides: TGTGCCAGCAGCTTGGACAGGGTAAGGACTGAAGCTTTCTTT. It encodes CASSLDRVRTEAFF. Looking up the rest from reference TRBV5-4 and TRBJ1-1 gives the full variable domain: ETGVTQSPTHLIKTRGQQVTLRCSSQSGHNTVSWYQQALGQGPQFIFQYYREEENGRGNFPPRFSGLQFPNYSSELNVNALELDDSALYLCASSLDRVRTEAFFGQGTRLTVV.